This TCR beta chain was recorded in a study of CD8+CD57+ T cells in acquired aplastic anemia. Germline loops: CDR1 DFQATT, CDR2 SNEGSKA (reference sequence). Germline trimming cut 3 bases from V and 4 bases from J; bases unmatched to any gene: 10. The CDR3 runs 15 residues. Genomic DNA provided the template from which TCR beta VDJ and CDR3 profiles were obtained. MiXCR, applied by TCRdb to the reads, yields one record per CDR3 protein. The sample lists 150,000 to 200,000 distinct CDR3 sequences, under 55% seen once, with under 1.2% in the top ten. By flow cytometry, patients selected for sequencing had shown an expansion of CD8+CD57+ cells.

The chain couples TRBV20-1 to TRBJ2-5, with 8 bases aligning to TRBD2. Input material: sorted CD4+, CD8+, or CD8+CD57+ T cells (not recorded which) from PBMCs. The sequence was obtained from a human donor with aplastic anemia. The DNA for the CDR3 is TGCAGTGCTAGCGCCCCGAGCGGGAGTCGAGAGACCCAGTACTTC. This sequence encodes CSASAPSGSRETQYF.